This TCR beta chain was documented in a study of T-cell memory formation after mild COVID-19 (dated by TCRdb to about 2021). Broadly, across the study: TCR sequence clusters from the two donors were found to be largely donor specific. Longitudinal TCRalpha and TCRbeta repertoire sequencing tracked T-cell clones expanding and contracting after mild COVID-19 in two donors. The cohort comprised two young, previously healthy adult volunteers, one female and one male. The research as a whole found: Clones contracting from day 15 to 85 had balanced CD4/CD8 phenotypes, while a second wave expanding from day 15 to 37 was biased towards CD4+. SARS-CoV-2 specificity was not confirmed for the second-wave clones peaking on day 37. Only a couple of mild cases were covered in the study, and larger cohorts including severe cases with pre-infection samples were considered necessary. The detection of some responding clones in pre-infection memory suggests that pre-existing cross-reactive memory T cells joined the SARS-CoV-2 response. Contracting CD4+ clones turned up mainly in the CM and EM memory subsets, whereas EMRA was where CD8+ clones were enriched.

The CDR3 numbers 14 residues from cysteine through phenylalanine. Left in the record is the CDR3 DNA by itself, 42 bases read in frame from the first base. Taken from the germline V gene, the CDR1 and CDR2 loops are MGHDK and SYGVNS. Deletion took 4 bases off V and 2 bases off J, with a span of 9 bases between the germline ends. Concerning this clonotype itself: Its antigen is unknown. Base-call qualities are not available, and no considerably larger clone is one nucleotide away.

Ficoll-Paque density gradient centrifugation was used to isolate PBMCs. The sequencer was an Illumina NovaSeq 6000. TCRalpha and TCRbeta cDNA libraries were built by 5'RACE with constant-segment primers, adding sample barcodes and unique molecular identifiers. RNA was extracted from every sample with Trizol reagent. Library amplification was performed in two PCR steps, and a second sample barcode and Illumina TruSeq adapters were introduced in the second step. Libraries were sequenced on an Illumina NovaSeq with 2 x 150 bp paired-end reads. The published analysis was carried out like this. The reads were demultiplexed and collapsed into UMI-guided consensus sequences using migec v1.2.7. With mixcr v2.1.11, UMI consensuses were aligned to TRA and TRB V and J templates and assembled into clonotypes. A clonotype was counted as expanded or contracted only when both edgeR and NoisET called the clonotype significant, with the noise models trained on biological replicates. edgeR calls used a false discovery rate-adjusted p below 0.01 and a log2 fold-change threshold of 1. PCA with hierarchical clustering of max-normalized trajectories of the 1000 most abundant clonotypes was used as exploratory dynamics analysis. Each responding clone was given a CD4 or CD8 phenotype based on the CD4+ and CD8+ repertoires, which had been sequenced separately. TCRdb took the public reads, trimmed them with fastp at Q25, ran MiXCR for clone calling and kept in-frame beta chains. CDR3 protein sequences are deduplicated, and each keeps its most common genes and DNA. The authors' filters were not applied to this entry. The table for this sample lists 580,000 or so distinct CDR3 sequences; 15% to 20% of them were counted only once. Of the sample, roughly 7.7% is held by the ten largest clones.

Source material: PBMCs or a T cell subset sorted from them (not recorded which). This receptor was obtained from an adult woman who had mild COVID-19 (a few samples of this study predate the infection). The sample titles of this study are shuffled in the database, so cell type and time point are left out; the donor was told from shared clones. The sequence joins TRBV25-1 to TRBJ1-5, with no D gene named confidently. The nucleotide sequence is given as TGTGCCAGCAGTGGGGCTCATGGCAATCAGCCCCAGCATTTT. Its translation is CASSGAHGNQPQHF.